This T cell receptor beta chain emerged from a study of early T cells in non-severe SARS-CoV-2 infection. About the research overall: Sequencing of bulk RNA from unsorted whole blood was done, without chain pairing.

Unique molecular identifiers were affixed to single, distinct cDNA molecules. TCRdb fed the 5' RACE reads into MiXCR, producing one record per CDR3 protein. The sample has 45,000 to 60,000 distinct CDR3 sequences, about a tenth seen once. The CDR3 length is 13 residues. The V and J ends lost 5 bases and 4 bases, in that order; junction bases with no gene match: 6. The germline CDR1 and CDR2 sequences are GTSNPN and SVGIG (reference sequence). The sequenced sample was whole blood. The source of this sequence is an adult who was a healthcare worker with PCR-confirmed SARS-CoV-2 infection or an uninfected control (not recorded which). The rearrangement links TRBV30 to TRBJ2-3; TRBD1 matches at 7 bases. Here the CDR3 DNA reads TGTGCCTGGGCTACAGGGGCGGCAGATACGCAGTATTTT. This gives the protein CAWATGAADTQYF.